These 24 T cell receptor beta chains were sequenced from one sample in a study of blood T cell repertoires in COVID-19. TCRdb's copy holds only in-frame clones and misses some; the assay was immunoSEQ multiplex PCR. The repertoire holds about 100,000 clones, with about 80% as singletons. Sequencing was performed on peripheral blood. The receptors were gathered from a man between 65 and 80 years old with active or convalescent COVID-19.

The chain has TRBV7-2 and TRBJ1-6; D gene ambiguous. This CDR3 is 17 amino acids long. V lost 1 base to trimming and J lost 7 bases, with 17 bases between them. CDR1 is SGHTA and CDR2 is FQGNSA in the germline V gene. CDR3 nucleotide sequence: TGTGCCAGCAGCTTAGTTGAGGGAACTCGTATAAATTCACCCCTCCACTTT. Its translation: CASSLVEGTRINSPLHF.

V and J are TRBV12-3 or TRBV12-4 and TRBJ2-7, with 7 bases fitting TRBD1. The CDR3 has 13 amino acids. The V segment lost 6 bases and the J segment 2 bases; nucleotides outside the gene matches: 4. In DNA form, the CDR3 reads TGTGCCAGCAGCCAGGGGGTCCCCTACGAGCAGTACTTC. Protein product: CASSQGVPYEQYF.

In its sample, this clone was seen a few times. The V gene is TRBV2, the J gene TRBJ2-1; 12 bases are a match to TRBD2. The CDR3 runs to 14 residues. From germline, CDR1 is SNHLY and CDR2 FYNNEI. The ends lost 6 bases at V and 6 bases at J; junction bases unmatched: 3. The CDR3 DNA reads TGTGCCAGCAGCCCGGGACTAGCGGGCAATGAGCAGTTCTTC. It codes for CASSPGLAGNEQFF.

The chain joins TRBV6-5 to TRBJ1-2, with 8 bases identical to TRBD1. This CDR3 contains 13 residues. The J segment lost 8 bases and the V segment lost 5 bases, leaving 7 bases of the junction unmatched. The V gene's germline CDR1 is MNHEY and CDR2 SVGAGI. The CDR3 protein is CASSRQGLGGYTF. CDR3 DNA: TGTGCCAGCAGTCGACAGGGGCTGGGCGGCTACACCTTC.

CDR3 nucleotide sequence: TGTGCCAGCAGCCACCAGGACAGGGAGATCACTGAAGCTTTCTTT. It is translated as CASSHQDREITEAFF. This rearrangement joins TRBV5-5 to TRBJ1-1; 8 nucleotides agree with TRBD1. This CDR3 region has 15 residues. Germline trimming cut 4 bases from V and 4 bases from J; bases unmatched to any gene: 9. Germline V gives CDR1 SGHKS, CDR2 YYEKEE (reference sequence).

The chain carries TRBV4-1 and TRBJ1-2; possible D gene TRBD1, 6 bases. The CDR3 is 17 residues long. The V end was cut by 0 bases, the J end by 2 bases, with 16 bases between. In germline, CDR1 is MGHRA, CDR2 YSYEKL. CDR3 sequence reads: CASSQDWTVGLNYGYTF. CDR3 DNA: TGCGCCAGCAGCCAAGATTGGACAGTAGGTCTGAACTATGGCTACACCTTC.

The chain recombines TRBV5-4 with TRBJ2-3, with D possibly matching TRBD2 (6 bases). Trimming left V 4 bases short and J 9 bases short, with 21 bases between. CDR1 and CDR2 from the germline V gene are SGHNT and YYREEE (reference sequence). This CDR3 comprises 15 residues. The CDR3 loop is CASSQSGTLTGTQYF. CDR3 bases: TGTGCCAGCAGCCAGTCCGGGACTCTTACAGGCACGCAGTATTTT.

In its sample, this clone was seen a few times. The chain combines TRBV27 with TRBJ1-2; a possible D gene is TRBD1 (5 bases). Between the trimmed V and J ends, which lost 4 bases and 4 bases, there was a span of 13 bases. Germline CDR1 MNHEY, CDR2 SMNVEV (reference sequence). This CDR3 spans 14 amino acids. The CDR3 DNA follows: TGTGCCAGCAGTTACGGGGGGTACTCCTATGGCTACACCTTC. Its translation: CASSYGGYSYGYTF.

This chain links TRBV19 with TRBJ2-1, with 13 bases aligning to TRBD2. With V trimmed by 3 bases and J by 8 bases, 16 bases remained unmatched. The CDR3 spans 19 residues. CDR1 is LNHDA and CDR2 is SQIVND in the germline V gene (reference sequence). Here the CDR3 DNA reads TGTGCCAGTAGTATCCGACTAGCGGGAGGAACCCCCCCCAGCCATGAGCAGTTCTTC. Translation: CASSIRLAGGTPPSHEQFF.

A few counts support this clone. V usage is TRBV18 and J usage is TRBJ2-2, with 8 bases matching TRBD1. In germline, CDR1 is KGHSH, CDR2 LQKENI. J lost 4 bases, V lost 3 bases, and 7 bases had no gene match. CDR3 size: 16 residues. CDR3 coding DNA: TGTGCCAGCTCACCTAGTATGACAGGGGCCACCGGGGAGCTGTTTTTT. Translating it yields CASSPSMTGATGELFF.

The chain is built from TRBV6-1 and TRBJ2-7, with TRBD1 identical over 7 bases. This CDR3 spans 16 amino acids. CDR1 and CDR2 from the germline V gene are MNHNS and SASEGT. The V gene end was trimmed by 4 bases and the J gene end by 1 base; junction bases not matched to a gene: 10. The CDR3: CASSGVLRTGSYEQYF. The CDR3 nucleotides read TGTGCCAGCAGTGGAGTCCTCAGGACAGGATCCTACGAGCAGTACTTC.

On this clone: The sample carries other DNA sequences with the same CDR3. The CDR3 loop is CASSGTGDSPLHF. The CDR3 nucleotides are TGTGCCAGTAGCGGGACAGGGGATTCACCCCTCCACTTT. This rearrangement joins TRBV19 to TRBJ1-6; 10 nucleotides line up with TRBD1. The CDR3 length is 13 residues. Germline V gene lookup returns CDR1 LNHDA and CDR2 SQIVND (reference sequence). With 6 bases clipped from V and 8 bases from J, the junction kept 1 base outside the gene matches.

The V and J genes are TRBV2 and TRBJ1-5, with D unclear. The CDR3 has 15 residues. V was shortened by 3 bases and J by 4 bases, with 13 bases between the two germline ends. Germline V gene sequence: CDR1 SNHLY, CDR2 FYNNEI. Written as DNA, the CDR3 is TGTGCCAGCAGTGAGGGGTCTCCGGGGAATCAGCCCCAGCATTTT. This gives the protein CASSEGSPGNQPQHF.

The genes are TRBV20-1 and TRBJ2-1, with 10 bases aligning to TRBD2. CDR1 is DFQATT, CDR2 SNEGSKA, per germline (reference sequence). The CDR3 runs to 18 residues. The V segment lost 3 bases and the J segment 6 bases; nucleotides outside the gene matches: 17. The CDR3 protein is CSASLLAGYAGVGNEQFF. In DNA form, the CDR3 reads TGCAGTGCTAGTTTACTAGCGGGATACGCGGGCGTCGGCAATGAGCAGTTCTTC.

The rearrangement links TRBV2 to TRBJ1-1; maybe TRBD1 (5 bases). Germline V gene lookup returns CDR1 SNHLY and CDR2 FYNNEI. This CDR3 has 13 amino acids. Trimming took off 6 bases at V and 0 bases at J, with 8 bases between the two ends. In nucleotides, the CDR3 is TGTGCCAGCAGCGGACAAGTGAACACTGAAGCTTTCTTT. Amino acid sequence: CASSGQVNTEAFF.

CDR3 protein: CASSPSGTSGRALEFF. The DNA of the CDR3 is TGTGCCAGCAGCCCCTCCGGGACTAGCGGGAGGGCCTTGGAGTTCTTC. V usage is TRBV5-4 and J usage is TRBJ2-1, with TRBD2 identical over 16 bases. V shed 4 bases and J 14 bases; nucleotides not matched to a gene: 12. Looked up from germline, CDR1 is SGHNT and CDR2 is YYREEE (reference sequence). The CDR3 loop spans 16 amino acids.

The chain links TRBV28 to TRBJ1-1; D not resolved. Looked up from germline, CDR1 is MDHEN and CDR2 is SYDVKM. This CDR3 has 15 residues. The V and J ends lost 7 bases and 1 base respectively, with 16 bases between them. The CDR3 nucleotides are TGTGCCAGCAACCCCCGGGGTAGCGGGAACACTGAAGCTTTCTTT. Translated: CASNPRGSGNTEAFF.

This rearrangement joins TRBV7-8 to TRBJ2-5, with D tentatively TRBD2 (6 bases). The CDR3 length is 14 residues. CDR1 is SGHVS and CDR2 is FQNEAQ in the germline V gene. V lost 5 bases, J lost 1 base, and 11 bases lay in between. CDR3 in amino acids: CASSLQTSQETQYF. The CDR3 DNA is TGTGCCAGCAGCCTACAGACTAGCCAAGAGACCCAGTACTTC.

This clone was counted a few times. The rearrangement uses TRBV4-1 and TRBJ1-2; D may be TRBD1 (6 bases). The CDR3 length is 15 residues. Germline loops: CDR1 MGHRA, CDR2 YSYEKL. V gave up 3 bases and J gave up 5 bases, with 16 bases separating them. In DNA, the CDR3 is TGCGCCAGCAGCCAGGACATCGGACAGCGGTATGGCTACACCTTC. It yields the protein CASSQDIGQRYGYTF.

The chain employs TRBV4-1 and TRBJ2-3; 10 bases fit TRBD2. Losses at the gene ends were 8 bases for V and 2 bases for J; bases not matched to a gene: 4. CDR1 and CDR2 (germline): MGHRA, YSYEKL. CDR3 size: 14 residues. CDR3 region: CASSTSGDTDTQYF. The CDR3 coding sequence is TGCGCCAGCTCCACTAGCGGGGACACAGATACGCAGTATTTT.

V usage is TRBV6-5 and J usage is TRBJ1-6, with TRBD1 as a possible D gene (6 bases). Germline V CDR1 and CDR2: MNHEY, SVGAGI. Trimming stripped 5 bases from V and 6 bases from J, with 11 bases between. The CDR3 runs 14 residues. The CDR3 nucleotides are TGTGCCAGCAGTCCGAGGGACACTAATTCACCCCTCCACTTT. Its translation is CASSPRDTNSPLHF.

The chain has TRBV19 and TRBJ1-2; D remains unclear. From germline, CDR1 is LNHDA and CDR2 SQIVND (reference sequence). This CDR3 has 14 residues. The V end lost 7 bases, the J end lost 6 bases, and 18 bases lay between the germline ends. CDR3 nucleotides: TGTGCCAGTACCGCGAACCTGGTAGTACATGGCTACACCTTC. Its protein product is CASTANLVVHGYTF.

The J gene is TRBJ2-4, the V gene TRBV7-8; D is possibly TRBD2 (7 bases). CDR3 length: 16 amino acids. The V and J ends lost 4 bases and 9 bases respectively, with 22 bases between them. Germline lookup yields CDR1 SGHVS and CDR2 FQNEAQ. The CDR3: CASSSGGRNLNGIQYF. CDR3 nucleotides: TGTGCCAGCAGCTCCGGGGGGCGAAACCTGAACGGCATTCAGTACTTC. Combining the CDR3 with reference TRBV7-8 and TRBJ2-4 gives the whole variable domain GAGVSQSPRYKVAKRGQDVALRCDPISGHVSLFWYQQALGQGPEFLTYFQNEAQLDKSGLPSDRFFAERPEGSVSTLKIQRTQQEDSAVYLCASSSGGRNLNGIQYFGAGTRLSVL.

The CDR3 nucleotides read TGTGCCAGCAGCTTAGAGGGGGATAATGAAAAACTGTTTTTT. This codes for CASSLEGDNEKLFF. The chain couples TRBV7-6 to TRBJ1-4; D is perhaps TRBD1 (6 bases). Germline lookup yields CDR1 SGHVS and CDR2 FNYEAQ. V was cut by 1 base and J by 4 bases, with 7 bases left in between. This CDR3 is built from 14 residues. Full variable domain (missing parts from reference TRBV7-6 and TRBJ1-4): GAGVSQSPRYKVTKRGQDVALRCDPISGHVSLYWYRQALGQGPEFLTYFNYEAQQDKSGLPNDRFSAERPEGSISTLTIQRTEQRDSAMYRCASSLEGDNEKLFFGSGTQLSVL.